The 18 T cell receptor beta chains below all came from one sample that was sequenced in a study of OX40 agonist ivuxolimab in advanced cancers. Measured with immunoSEQ multiplex PCR; TCRdb has only the in-frame clones, and not every one. The sample contains around 80,000 clones, 85% to 90% of which appear only once. Material: CD4+ or CD8+ T cells sorted from blood, obtained in a trial of the OX40 agonist ivuxolimab. The receptors here all came from an adult with an advanced solid tumor such as melanoma, head and neck, liver or kidney cancer.

The chain combines TRBV5-1 with TRBJ2-3; maybe TRBD1 (5 bases). V was trimmed by 0 bases and J by 2 bases, leaving 10 bases between them. The CDR3 is 15 amino acids. From germline, CDR1 is SGHRS and CDR2 YFSETQ. CDR3 protein: CASSLGAGPTDTQYF. The CDR3 nucleotides are TGCGCCAGCAGCTTGGGGGCAGGGCCCACAGATACGCAGTATTTT.

Only a few counts were recorded for this clone. The V call is TRBV6-1, the J call TRBJ1-2; D not resolved. The CDR3 is 11 residues long. V dropped 2 bases and J dropped 2 bases, with 0 bases sitting between them. Germline CDR1 is MNHNS and CDR2 is SASEGT. CDR3 nucleotides: TGTGCCAGCAGTGAAAACTATGGCTACACCTTC. This gives the protein CASSENYGYTF.

This clone was recorded a few times. The chain employs TRBV5-4 and TRBJ2-7; D unresolved. The CDR3 is 15 residues long. V was shortened by 1 base and J by 2 bases, with 13 bases between the two germline ends. CDR1 and CDR2 (germline): SGHNT, YYREEE (reference sequence). DNA of the CDR3: TGTGCCAGCAGCTTGATGATGTCGGCGGCCTACGAGCAGTACTTC. It is translated as CASSLMMSAAYEQYF.

The chain is built from TRBV5-1 and TRBJ1-3; unclear D gene. Germline loops: CDR1 SGHRS, CDR2 YFSETQ. The CDR3 sequence is 13 residues long. Trimming removed 0 bases from V and 7 bases from J, with 8 bases in between. The CDR3 reads CASSLDISNTIYF. CDR3 sequence (DNA): TGCGCCAGCAGCTTGGACATTTCGAACACCATATATTTT.

The chain couples TRBV6-5 to TRBJ2-5; the match to TRBD1 covers 7 bases. Germline CDR1 is MNHEY and CDR2 is SVGAGI. CDR3 length: 14 residues. V shed 8 bases, J shed 6 bases, and the junction held 12 bases outside the gene matches. CDR3 loop: CASASDRVGQTQYF. In DNA form, the CDR3 reads TGTGCCAGCGCTAGTGACAGGGTCGGTCAGACCCAGTACTTC.

The V call is TRBV6-5, the J call TRBJ1-1; the match to TRBD1 covers 9 bases. V was pared by 6 bases and J by 4 bases, with 6 bases of the junction left unmatched. Per the germline V gene, CDR1 is MNHEY and CDR2 is SVGAGI. The CDR3 contains 14 residues. CDR3 coding DNA: TGTGCCAGCAGACCGGGACAGGGCTTCACTGAAGCTTTCTTT. Amino acids: CASRPGQGFTEAFF.

The sample holds many counts of this clone. V gene TRBV4-1 combines with J gene TRBJ1-5; D unclear. The V end lost 3 bases, the J end lost 6 bases, and 9 bases lay between the germline ends. Germline V gene sequence: CDR1 MGHRA, CDR2 YSYEKL. The CDR3 is 13 residues long. CDR3 loop: CASSHTSSQPQHF. CDR3 nucleotide sequence: TGCGCCAGCAGCCACACAAGTAGTCAGCCCCAGCATTTT.

The gene calls are TRBV6-6 and TRBJ2-3; D is uncertain. Trimming stripped 1 base from V and 3 bases from J, with 8 bases between. The CDR3 is 14 amino acids. CDR1 and CDR2 from the germline V gene are MNHNY and SVGAGI (reference sequence). In DNA, the CDR3 is TGTGCCAGCAGTTACTACTCGGTTACAGATACGCAGTATTTT. It encodes CASSYYSVTDTQYF.

The chain carries TRBV27 and TRBJ2-2; D ambiguous. With 4 bases removed from V and 6 bases from J, the gap between germline ends came to 6 bases. Germline assignment: CDR1 MNHEY and CDR2 SMNVEV (reference sequence). The length of the CDR3 is 12 residues. In nucleotides, the CDR3 is TGTGCCAGCAGTTATGGGGCCGGGGAGCTGTTTTTT. It yields the protein CASSYGAGELFF.

This chain links TRBV5-1 with TRBJ2-5, with no clear D. The CDR3 is 12 residues long. Trimming left V 4 bases short and J 0 bases short, with 4 bases between. Germline CDR1 is SGHRS and CDR2 is YFSETQ. CDR3 DNA sequence: TGCGCCAGCAGCCCGGACCAAGAGACCCAGTACTTC. Translating it yields CASSPDQETQYF. Using reference TRBV5-1 and TRBJ2-5 for the parts outside the CDR3, the full variable domain is KAGVTQTPRYLIKTRGQQVTLSCSPISGHRSVSWYQQTPGQGLQFLFEYFSETQRNKGNFPGRFSGRQFSNSRSEMNVSTLELGDSALYLCASSPDQETQYFGPGTRLLVL.

The CDR3 DNA sequence: TGTGCCAGCAGTTCCACATCCGAGACCCAGTACTTC. The encoded protein is CASSSTSETQYF. V is TRBV6-6 and J is TRBJ2-5, with no clear D. V was shortened by 4 bases and J by 5 bases, with 8 bases between the two germline ends. The CDR3 consists of 12 residues. The germline V gene has CDR1 MNHNY and CDR2 SVGAGI (reference sequence).

CDR3 loop: CASSQGFRSGTSRSYEQYF. The CDR3 nucleotides read TGCGCCAGCAGCCAAGGTTTTAGATCCGGGACTAGCCGGTCCTACGAGCAGTACTTC. The chain has TRBV4-1 and TRBJ2-7; 9 bases are a match to TRBD2. The CDR3 is made up of 19 amino acids. With V trimmed by 1 base and J by 1 base, 14 bases remained unmatched. From germline, CDR1 is MGHRA and CDR2 YSYEKL.

The chain uses TRBV27 and TRBJ2-3, with D tentatively TRBD2 (6 bases). Trimming cost V 3 bases and J 4 bases, with 14 bases left between them. This CDR3 comprises 15 residues. CDR1 is MNHEY, CDR2 SMNVEV, per germline (reference sequence). The CDR3 DNA follows: TGTGCCAGCAGTTTTGGCGCGGGATTTGCAGATACGCAGTATTTT. Translated: CASSFGAGFADTQYF.

The rearrangement links TRBV5-8 to TRBJ1-2; 8 bases are shared with TRBD1. CDR3 length: 17 amino acids. Germline V gives CDR1 SGHTS, CDR2 YDEGEE. Trimming cost V 4 bases and J 7 bases; bases outside gene matches: 18. CDR3 bases: TGTGCCAGCAGCCCGTACCGCCAACAGGGGGACTTGAGTGGCTACACCTTC. Translating it yields CASSPYRQQGDLSGYTF.

The chain recombines TRBV11-2 with TRBJ2-2, with 7 bases matching TRBD2. Germline assignment: CDR1 SGHAT and CDR2 FQNNGV. The CDR3 extends over 15 amino acids. V was clipped by 1 base and J by 1 base; unmatched bases: 0. The CDR3 DNA follows: TGTGCCAGCAGCTTAGCGGGGGGGAACACCGGGGAGCTGTTTTTT. It translates to CASSLAGGNTGELFF.

This clone was picked up one time. The chain carries TRBV10-2 and TRBJ2-3; 15 bases are shared with TRBD2. J gave up 6 bases and V 8 bases, and 3 bases lay outside the gene matches. The V gene's germline CDR1 is WSHSY and CDR2 SAAADI. CDR3 length equals 14 residues. Here the CDR3 reads CASVGLAGGDTQYF. The CDR3 region has the DNA TGCGCCAGCGTCGGACTAGCGGGGGGGGATACGCAGTATTTT.

This clone was observed a single time. V usage is TRBV5-4 and J usage is TRBJ2-7; no definite D call. V lost 3 bases and J lost 0, with 7 bases in between. The CDR3 is 13 residues long. The germline V gene has CDR1 SGHNT and CDR2 YYREEE (reference sequence). The CDR3 here is CASSYEFSYEQYF. In DNA, the CDR3 is TGTGCCAGCAGCTACGAGTTCTCCTACGAGCAGTACTTC.

This chain links TRBV6-1 with TRBJ2-5, with D perhaps TRBD2 (6 bases). V gave up 7 bases and J gave up 2 bases, with 11 bases separating them. Looked up from germline, CDR1 is MNHNS and CDR2 is SASEGT. This CDR3 comprises 13 residues. CDR3 in DNA: TGTGCCAGCAAGCGGGCTGGGCAAGAGACCCAGTACTTC. Translation: CASKRAGQETQYF.